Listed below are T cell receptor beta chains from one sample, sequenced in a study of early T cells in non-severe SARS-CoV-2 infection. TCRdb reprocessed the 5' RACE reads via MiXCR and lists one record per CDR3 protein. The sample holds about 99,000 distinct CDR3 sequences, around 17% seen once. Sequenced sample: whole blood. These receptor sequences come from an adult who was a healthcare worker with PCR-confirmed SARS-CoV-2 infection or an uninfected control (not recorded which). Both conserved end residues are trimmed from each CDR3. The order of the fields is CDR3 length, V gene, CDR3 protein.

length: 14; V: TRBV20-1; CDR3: SARDLSGQGLYEQY
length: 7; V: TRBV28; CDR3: ASGYEQY
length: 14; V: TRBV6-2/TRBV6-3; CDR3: ASSYSPGLSNQPQH
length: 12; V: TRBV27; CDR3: ASTPRMVPGELF
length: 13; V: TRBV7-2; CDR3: ASSLGMGGIFEQY
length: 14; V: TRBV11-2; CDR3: ASSPLWTSGTYEQY
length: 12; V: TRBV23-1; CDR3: ASSHIPASYEQY
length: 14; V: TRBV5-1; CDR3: ASSRTGTSSYNEQF
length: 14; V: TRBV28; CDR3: ASSYSVTGSNTEAF
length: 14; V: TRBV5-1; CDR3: ASSSVDRGKHNEQF
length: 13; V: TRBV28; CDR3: ASSRGRSGRGEQY
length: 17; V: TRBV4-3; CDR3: ASSQDVRTGMSGANVLT
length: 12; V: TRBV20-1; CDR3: SARDRGQNYEQY
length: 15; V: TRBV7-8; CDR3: ASSPRTSWGGTDTQY
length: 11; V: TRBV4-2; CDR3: ASSQDLDEKLF
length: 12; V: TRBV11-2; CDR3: ASSLNRVGSPLH
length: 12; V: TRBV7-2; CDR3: ASSLLKATETQY
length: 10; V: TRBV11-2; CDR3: ASSRTADTQY
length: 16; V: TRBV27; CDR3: ASSLSVVAGLTKNIQY
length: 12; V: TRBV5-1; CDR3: ASSLDGANYGYT
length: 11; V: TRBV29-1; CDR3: SVGNRGSQPQH
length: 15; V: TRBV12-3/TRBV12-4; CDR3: ASSLGRGQTGHQPQH
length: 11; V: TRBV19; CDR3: ASSGGPDTEAF
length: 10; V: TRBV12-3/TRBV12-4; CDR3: ASGGVYTEAF
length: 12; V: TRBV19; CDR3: ASSTRTAGQPQH
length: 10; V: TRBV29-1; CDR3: SVGRDTSEQY
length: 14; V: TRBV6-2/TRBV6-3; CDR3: ASSLPGQLANEKLF
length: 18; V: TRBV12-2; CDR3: ASRLASKRGVTKLHYGYT
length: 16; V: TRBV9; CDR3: ASSASKGTGGGYNEQF
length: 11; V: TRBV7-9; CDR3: ASSSPGKETQY
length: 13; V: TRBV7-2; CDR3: ASSFSYTTNEKLF